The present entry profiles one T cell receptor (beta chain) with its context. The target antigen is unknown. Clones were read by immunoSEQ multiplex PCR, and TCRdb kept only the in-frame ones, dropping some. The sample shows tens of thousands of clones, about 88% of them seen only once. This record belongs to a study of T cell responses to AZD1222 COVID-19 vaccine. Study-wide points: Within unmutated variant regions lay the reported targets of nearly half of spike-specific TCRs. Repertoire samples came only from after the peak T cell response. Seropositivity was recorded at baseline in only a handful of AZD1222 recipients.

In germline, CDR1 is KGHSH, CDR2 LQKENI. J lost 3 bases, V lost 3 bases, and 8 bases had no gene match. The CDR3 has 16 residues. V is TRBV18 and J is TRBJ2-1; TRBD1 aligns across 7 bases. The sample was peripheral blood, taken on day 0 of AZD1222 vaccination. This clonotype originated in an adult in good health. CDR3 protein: CASSPKLGGYYNEQFF. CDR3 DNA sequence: TGTGCCAGCTCACCTAAACTAGGGGGCTACTACAATGAGCAGTTCTTC. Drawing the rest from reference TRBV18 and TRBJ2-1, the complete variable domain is NAGVMQNPRHLVRRRGQEARLRCSPMKGHSHVYWYRQLPEEGLKFMVYLQKENIIDESGMPKERFSAEFPKEGPSILRIQQVVRGDSAAYFCASSPKLGGYYNEQFFGPGTRLTVL.